This TCR beta chain comes out of a study of T cell responses to AZD1222 COVID-19 vaccine. Trimming stripped 4 bases from V and 6 bases from J, with 7 bases between. Germline assignment: CDR1 LNHDA and CDR2 SQIVND (reference sequence). The CDR3 is 12 amino acids. The repertoire was sequenced with immunoSEQ multiplex PCR; TCRdb's copy has only in-frame clones and lacks some. The profile shows more than 100,000 clones, roughly 85% of them singletons. This chain links TRBV19 with TRBJ1-5, with D possibly matching TRBD1 (5 bases). The receptor comes from an adult who received the MenACWY meningococcal vaccine as a control. The source material was peripheral blood, sampled 28 days after the second dose of the MenACWY control vaccine. The CDR3 region has the DNA TGTGCCAGTAGTAATAGGGGTCAGCCCCAGCATTTT. Protein sequence: CASSNRGQPQHF. The full variable domain, in which reference TRBV19 and TRBJ1-5 provide the parts outside the CDR3, is DGGITQSPKYLFRKEGQNVTLSCEQNLNHDAMYWYRQDPGQGLRLIYYSQIVNDFQKGDIAEGYSVSREKKESFPLTVTSAQKNPTAFYLCASSNRGQPQHFGDGTRLSIL.